Detailed here is one T cell receptor (beta chain). What it binds is unknown. The CDR3 totals 18 residues. Germline V CDR1 and CDR2: SGDLS, YYNGEE. The germline V and J ends were trimmed by 5 bases and 3 bases, with 23 bases remaining between them. The sample originates from a study of T cells in localized non-small cell lung cancer. Study-level findings and limits: In adjacent lung, a median roughly 60 of the top 100 tumor clones were found.

Using immunoSEQ multiplex PCR, the repertoire was profiled, and TCRdb retains in-frame clones only, with some absent. The table has over 2,000 clones, 28% seen once. The source was lung tumor tissue, collected before any cancer treatment. This chain joins TRBV9 and TRBJ1-4; a possible D gene is TRBD1 (5 bases). This receptor was obtained from a male donor older than 55 with stage III squamous cell lung carcinoma. The CDR3 DNA reads as TGTGCCAGCAGTGAATATGCGAGGGGACGGACGTCTAATGAAAAACTGTTTTTT. This translates into CASSEYARGRTSNEKLFF.